Detailed here is one T cell receptor beta chain. Assay: immunoSEQ multiplex PCR; the TCRdb copy retains only in-frame clones and omits some. The sample has approximately 2,300,000 clones, around 93% seen once. The data belong to a study of shared clonotypes between healthy human individuals. CDR3 length equals 15 residues. The J segment lost 5 bases and the V segment lost 4 bases, leaving 9 bases of the junction unmatched. The germline CDR1 and CDR2 sequences are MNHNY and SVGAGI (reference sequence). The TCR sequence derives from a man in his late teens or twenties in good health. Some clones in this sample may be carry-over from other donors' samples. The chain employs TRBV6-6 and TRBJ2-3; 7 bases agree with TRBD2. Sequencing used naive CD4+ T cells from PBMCs. The sample's subset: CD45RA+ positively selected. CDR3 sequence (DNA): TGTGCCAGCAGTTCTCGCGCGGGAGCGGTAGATACGCAGTATTTT. As protein: CASSSRAGAVDTQYF.